Listed below are T cell receptor beta chains from one sample, sequenced in a study of shared clonotypes between healthy human individuals. Here immunoSEQ multiplex PCR was the method, and the copy in TCRdb shows in-frame clones only, minus some. The sample records about a million clones, more than 65% being singletons. What was sequenced was memory CD4+ T cells sorted from blood. All receptors come from a man younger than 30 in good health. Each CDR3 is given with its conserved first and last residue. A D gene is named only where the DNA matches it firmly. Some rows mark clone size as missing; the rest say once, few, many or name a class of expanded clone.

size	D	J	V	DNA	CDR3
-	-	TRBJ2-1	TRBV7-2	TGTGCCAGCAGCCAAATGGGACCGATCTACAATGAGCAGTTCTTC	CASSQMGPIYNEQFF
-	-	TRBJ2-7	TRBV6-1	TGTGCCAGCAGTGATTTGAGACGGTTATACGAGCAGTACTTC	CASSDLRRLYEQYF
-	TRBD1	TRBJ2-2	TRBV18	TGTGCCAGCTCAGGGACAGGGGGCGCCGGGGAGCTGTTTTTT	CASSGTGGAGELFF
-	-	TRBJ1-1	TRBV4-1	TGCGCCAGCAGCCAAGTTCGAGGGCCTCAGATGAACACTGAAGCTTTCTTT	CASSQVRGPQMNTEAFF
-	-	TRBJ1-5	TRBV28	TGTGCCAGCAGCCCCCGGGGGACATTAACTTACAATCAGCCCCAGCATTTT	CASSPRGTLTYNQPQHF
-	-	TRBJ1-1	TRBV5-5	TGTGCCAGCAGCTTGGCGCCGGGGGCCAGTACTGAAGCTTTCTTT	CASSLAPGASTEAFF
-	TRBD1	TRBJ1-4	TRBV6-5	TGTGCCAGCAGAGGGGGCGAGACTAATGAAAAACTGTTTTTT	CASRGGETNEKLFF
-	-	TRBJ1-4	TRBV5-1	TGCGCCAGCAGCTTGCGGGGCGATAATGAAAAACTGTTTTTT	CASSLRGDNEKLFF
-	-	TRBJ1-4	TRBV6-6	TGTGCCAGCAGTAAAGGGACGTGGAGAACTAATGAAAAACTGTTTTTT	CASSKGTWRTNEKLFF
once	-	TRBJ2-5	TRBV5-6	TGTGCCAGCAGCGCACGACTAGTGGGTGAGACCCAGTACTTC	CASSARLVGETQYF
few	TRBD2	TRBJ2-3	TRBV2	TGTGCCAGCAGTGAAGCGGAAGCGGGGGGGGGCACAGATACGCAGTATTTT	CASSEAEAGGGTDTQYF
-	-	TRBJ1-5	TRBV6-5	TGTGCCAGCAGTTACCCCCAGGGTGTCGATCAGCCCCAGCATTTT	CASSYPQGVDQPQHF
few	-	TRBJ1-2	TRBV28	TGTGCCAGCACAGGGTTTAACTATGGCTACACCTTC	CASTGFNYGYTF
-	-	TRBJ1-3	TRBV4-3	TGCGCCAGCAGCCCCGGACAGAGCTCTGGAAACACCATATATTTT	CASSPGQSSGNTIYF
-	TRBD1	TRBJ1-4	TRBV10-3	TGTGCCATCAGGAGCGACAGGGTCGGGGAAAAACTGTTTTTT	CAIRSDRVGEKLFF
-	-	TRBJ1-2	TRBV29-1	TGCAGCGTGCTAGAGGGCTACACCTTC	CSVLEGYTF
-	-	TRBJ2-3	TRBV28	TGTGCCAGCAGTTCAAATACAGGGATTAGCACAGATACGCAGTATTTT	CASSSNTGISTDTQYF
-	-	TRBJ2-4	TRBV7-9	TGTGCCAGCAGCCCGACAGGCAAAAACATTCAGTACTTC	CASSPTGKNIQYF
-	-	TRBJ2-7	TRBV6-1	TGTGCCAGCAGTGAAGAGGGAGGCAATTACTACGAGCAGTACTTC	CASSEEGGNYYEQYF
-	-	TRBJ1-5	TRBV19	TGTGCCAGTAACTCGGCCCGGGGTGCTGGTCAGCCCCAGCATTTT	CASNSARGAGQPQHF
-	TRBD1	TRBJ1-6	TRBV27	TGTGCCAGCAGTTTTGCCGGGGACAGAAATAATTCACCCCTCCACTTT	CASSFAGDRNNSPLHF
-	TRBD2	TRBJ2-2	TRBV7-7	TGTGCTAGCAGCTCAAAACCGGGAGGGCTAACCGGGGAGCTGTTTTTT	CASSSKPGGLTGELFF
-	TRBD1	TRBJ2-7	TRBV27	TGTGCCAGCAGTAGACAGGGGGCATCCGAGCAGTACTTC	CASSRQGASEQYF
-	-	TRBJ2-1	TRBV6-1	TGTGCCAGCAGTGACAGGAGGGACCACAATGAGCAGTTCTTC	CASSDRRDHNEQFF
once	TRBD1	TRBJ2-2	TRBV27	TGTGCCAGCGGGTCTTATACAGGGGCCGGGAACACCGGGGAGCTGTTTTTT	CASGSYTGAGNTGELFF
-	-	TRBJ1-4	TRBV28	TGTGCCAGCAGTTTTCACAGGAGAGTTTATGAAAAACTGTTTTTT	CASSFHRRVYEKLFF
-	TRBD1	TRBJ2-2	TRBV4-3	TGCGCCAGCAGCCGGGACAGGGCCACCGGGGAGCTGTTTTTT	CASSRDRATGELFF
-	-	TRBJ1-2	TRBV5-4	TGTGCCAGCAGCACCTCCACGGGTGGCTATGGCTACACCTTC	CASSTSTGGYGYTF
-	TRBD1	TRBJ1-2	TRBV4-3	TGCGCCAGCAGCCCGACGACAGGGAGGGGCTACACCTTC	CASSPTTGRGYTF
-	-	TRBJ1-4	TRBV27	TGTGCCAGCAGTTCCCCCCATGGGGGTGGCGAAAAACTGTTTTTT	CASSSPHGGGEKLFF
-	-	TRBJ2-3	TRBV2	TGTGCCAGCAGTGAGATCAGGGGTCGGTTAGATACGCAGTATTTT	CASSEIRGRLDTQYF
-	TRBD1	TRBJ1-5	TRBV28	TGTGCCAGCAGGGACGGACAGGGGATGGGGGGCAATCAGCCCCAGCATTTT	CASRDGQGMGGNQPQHF
-	TRBD2	TRBJ2-1	TRBV18	TGTGCCAGCTCACCACCGGGACTAGCGGCCTACAATGAGCAGTTCTTC	CASSPPGLAAYNEQFF
few	-	TRBJ1-4	TRBV25-1	TGTGCCAGCAACAAAGATCGGACGAGTAAACTGTTTTTT	CASNKDRTSKLFF
-	TRBD1	TRBJ2-7	TRBV5-1	TGCGCCAGCAGCTTCACAGGGGCAGTCACCTACGAGCAGTACTTC	CASSFTGAVTYEQYF
-	-	TRBJ2-3	TRBV19	TGTGCCAGTAGTAAGAGGTGGGGGGGCACAGATACGCAGTATTTT	CASSKRWGGTDTQYF
many	TRBD1	TRBJ1-4	TRBV5-1	TGCGCCAGCAGCCCCGGGACAGAAAATGAAAAACTGTTTTTT	CASSPGTENEKLFF